This T cell receptor beta chain stems from a study of T cells in narcolepsy. Study summary: Patients with NT1 or NT2 and healthy control donors were enrolled. Points from the study as a whole: Comparing one patient's CSF and blood CD4+ clonotypes highlighted HCRT- and TRIB2-specific autoreactive clonotypes. Autoreactive clone sequences were missing from some blood memory CD4+ repertoires. Reportedly, autoreactive clonotypes were serially detected in patients' blood but not controls'.

Generated by immunoSEQ multiplex PCR, the TCRdb table keeps only in-frame clones and is missing some. Of around 28,000 clones detected, roughly 78% appear once; the ten largest clones hold about 1.3%. CDR1 and CDR2 from the germline V gene are SNHLY and FYNNEI. J gave up 2 bases and V 4 bases, and 2 bases lay outside the gene matches. CDR3 length: 13 amino acids. Turning to this clone: Its target is not known.

Material for sequencing was CD45RA- memory CD4+ T cells from PBMCs. This TCR derives from a human donor with narcolepsy. The chain recombines TRBV2 with TRBJ2-7; 7 nucleotides agree with TRBD2. CDR3 protein: CASSVAGPYEQYF. In DNA form, the CDR3 reads TGTGCCAGCAGTGTAGCGGGTCCCTACGAGCAGTACTTC.